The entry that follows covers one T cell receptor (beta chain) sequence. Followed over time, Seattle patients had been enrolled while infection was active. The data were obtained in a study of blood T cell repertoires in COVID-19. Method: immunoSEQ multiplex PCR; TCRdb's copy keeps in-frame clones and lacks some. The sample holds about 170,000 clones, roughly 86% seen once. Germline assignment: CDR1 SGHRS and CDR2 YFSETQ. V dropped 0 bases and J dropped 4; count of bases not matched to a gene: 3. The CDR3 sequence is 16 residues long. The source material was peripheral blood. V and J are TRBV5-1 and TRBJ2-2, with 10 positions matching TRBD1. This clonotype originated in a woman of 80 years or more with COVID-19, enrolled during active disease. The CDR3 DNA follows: TGCGCCAGCAGCTTGGTAGGGACAGGGGCCACCGGGGAGCTGTTTTTT. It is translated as CASSLVGTGATGELFF.